This T cell receptor beta chain was documented in a study of blood T cells in healthy people across ages (dated by TCRdb to the mid-2010s). A note on the overall study: In model experiments, template switching captured about one uniquely barcoded TCR beta cDNA molecule for every two T cells. Donors were grouped into four age groups: young (average roughly 17 years), middle-aged (about 40), aged (roughly 67) and long-lived (about 90). For two donors (one aged 18 to 29 and one aged 80 or older), the study analyzed two additional independent replicas of 1 million unique cDNA reads from the same blood draw. To track age-related changes in TCR beta repertoire diversity, the study relied on deep sequencing normalized with unique cDNA molecular identifiers. Donors of different ages were randomly distributed across sequencing lanes to avoid experimental bias.

Overall results and qualifications from the work: Estimates of total diversity based on one million sequenced T cells were regarded as lower bounds and as underestimates. Conclusive comparison of naive and antigen-experienced compartments was prevented by the profiling of bulk unsorted PBMCs. Compared with the aged group, the long-lived group had more naive CD4+ T cells, fewer expanded clones and increased TCR diversity, suggesting age selection. Observed TCR beta diversity per million T cells fell roughly linearly with age, and a significant reduction was already apparent by age roughly 40. Donor CMV infection status was unknown, potentially confounding age-related changes in expanded clonotypes. Observed TCR beta diversity correlated strongly with the percentage of naive T cells measured by flow cytometry.

Systemically healthy Caucasian individuals from Russia, approximately 39 in total and aged roughly 6 to 100 years, were included as donors. Ten milliliters of peripheral blood were drawn from each donor into EDTA-treated Vacutainer tubes. Ficoll-Paque density-gradient centrifugation was used to isolate PBMCs, with at least 7 million obtained per sample. Trizol reagent was used to extract total RNA from PBMCs, with at least 6 micrograms per sample. The percentages of naive CD45RAhigh/CD27high T cells were determined by flow cytometry on a PBMC aliquot from every donor. In regard to this clonotype: No cognate antigen has been identified for it. Qualities for individual bases were not recorded, and no much larger clone is one base off.

Ends trimmed: V by 6 bases, J by 7 bases; bases unmatched to a gene: 5. Its CDR3 holds 13 amino acids, cysteine through phenylalanine. Left in the record is the CDR3 DNA by itself, 39 bases read in frame from the first base. Sequences SEHNR (CDR1) and FQNEAQ (CDR2) are obtained from the germline V gene (reference sequence). Library prep was done by 5' RACE. Reads for this sample came from an Illumina HiSeq 2500. A second PCR of roughly 7 to 11 cycles was run with a J-beta primer mix and a sample-barcoded 5' primer. Each TCR beta cDNA molecule received a unique molecular identifier from a template-switch 5' adaptor carrying 12 random nucleotides. Each sample yielded at least 2.5 million CDR3-containing paired-end reads. First-strand cDNA synthesis was performed from all RNA using the Mint cDNA synthesis kit, with priming by a TRBC-specific oligonucleotide. All cDNA was treated with uracil-DNA glycosylase and then went through a first 18-cycle PCR with the universal primers M1SS and BC2_uni_R. For the original study's pipeline: Normalization of each sample was performed by random selection of 1 million high-quality reads, each carrying a distinct molecular identifier. Reads sharing molecular identifiers were discarded rather than binned into consensus sequences. MiTCR, with a Q25 quality threshold and the strictest error-elimination algorithm, was used for CDR3 identification, clonotype clustering and error correction. A nonparametric unseen species model with Euler transformation was used to estimate lower-bound total TCR beta diversity. Clones were called with MiXCR by TCRdb after fastp trimmed the public reads at Q25, and only in-frame beta chains were retained. Each entry merges the rows of one CDR3 protein and shows their most common DNA and genes. The V and J calls were determined by TCRdb, not by the authors. The sample profile shows 950,000 to 1,200,000 distinct CDR3 sequences; less than 45% of them were found once. Around 13% of the sample goes to the ten largest clones.

The receptor was derived from a man between 18 and 29 years old in good health. Sequences were obtained from blood. The chain was built from TRBV7-9 and TRBJ1-3, with 8 middle bases fitting TRBD1. In nucleotide form, the sequence is TGTGCCAGCAGTACAGGGGGAGAGAACACCATATATTTT. Translation gives CASSTGGENTIYF.